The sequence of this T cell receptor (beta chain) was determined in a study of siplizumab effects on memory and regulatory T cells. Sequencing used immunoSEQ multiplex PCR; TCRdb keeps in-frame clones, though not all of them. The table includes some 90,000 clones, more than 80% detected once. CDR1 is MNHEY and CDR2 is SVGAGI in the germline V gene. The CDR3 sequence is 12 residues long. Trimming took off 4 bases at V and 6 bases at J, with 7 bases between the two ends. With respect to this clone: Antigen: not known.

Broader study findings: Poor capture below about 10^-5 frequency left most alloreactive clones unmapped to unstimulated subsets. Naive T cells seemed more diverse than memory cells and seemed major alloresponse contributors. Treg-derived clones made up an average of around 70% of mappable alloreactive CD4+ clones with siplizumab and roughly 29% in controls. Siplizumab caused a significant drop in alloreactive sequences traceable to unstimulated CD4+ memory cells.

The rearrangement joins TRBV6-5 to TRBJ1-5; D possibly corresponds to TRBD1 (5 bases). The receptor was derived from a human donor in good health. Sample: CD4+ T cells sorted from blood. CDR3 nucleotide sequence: TGTGCCAGCAGTTGGAGGGGTCAGCCCCAGCATTTT. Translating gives CASSWRGQPQHF.